This record covers a single T cell receptor beta chain. Its antigen is not known. Preparation of the TCRbeta library was carried out with unique molecular identifiers. TCRdb re-analysed the PCR reads in MiXCR, keeping a single row per CDR3 protein. The sample has 700,000 or so distinct CDR3 sequences; around 13% are singletons. V shed 6 bases and J shed 0 bases, with 9 bases lying between them. The germline V gene encodes CDR1 MDHEN and CDR2 SYDVKM. This CDR3 is 14 amino acids long. The entry originates in a study of T-cell reconstitution after alpha-beta-depleted transplantation in children. Study results and limitations: By about two months after transplant, alpha-beta T cells reportedly arose from several hundred graft clones that had expanded. At day 60, the high TCRbeta diversity found in some patients originated from recipient T cells and thymic progenitors that had survived.

V and J are TRBV28 and TRBJ1-5, with unresolved D. The sequence derives from a girl aged 2-10 years with congenital amegakaryocytic thrombocytopenia, due to receive a stem cell transplant. Source: PBMCs, taken before TCRalphabeta/CD19-depleted stem cell transplant. CDR3 protein: CASRRSYSNQPQHF. CDR3 DNA: TGTGCCAGCAGGAGGTCATATAGCAATCAGCCCCAGCATTTT.